The clone carrying this T cell receptor beta chain has at least ten counts. The sample originates from a study of T-cell reconstitution after alpha-beta-depleted transplantation in children. Unique molecular identifiers were incorporated when the TCRbeta library was constructed. TCRdb recomputed calls from the PCR reads with MiXCR, one row per CDR3 protein. Among about 240,000 distinct CDR3 sequences listed, roughly 23% were seen once. The germline V and J ends were trimmed by 3 bases and 2 bases, with 5 bases remaining between them. CDR3 length equals 12 residues. Germline V gene lookup returns CDR1 DFQATT and CDR2 SNEGSKA (reference sequence).

The material was PBMCs, obtained before TCRalphabeta/CD19-depleted stem cell transplant. This sequence was found in a girl between 2 and 10 years old with Fanconi anemia, due to receive a stem cell transplant. The V and J genes are TRBV20-1 and TRBJ1-5, with D hard to call. CDR3 region: CSASMGNQPQHF. CDR3 nucleotides: TGCAGTGCTAGTATGGGCAATCAGCCCCAGCATTTT.